This record covers a single T cell receptor (beta chain). The antigen is undetermined. Per the germline V gene, CDR1 is MDHEN and CDR2 is SYDVKM. CDR3 length: 14 amino acids. With 9 bases removed from V and 1 base from J, the gap between germline ends came to 14 bases. The PCR had 60 Vbeta and 13 Jbeta primers. This table comes from immunoSEQ multiplex PCR, and its TCRdb copy is limited to in-frame clones, with some not included. The sample carries 130,000 or so clones, around three quarters recorded once. The data were taken from a study of cytomegalovirus exposure and HLA in healthy donors. Findings of the study overall: In vitro work confirmed that a few CMV-associated chains recognize CMV antigens. TCR beta chain V- and J-gene trimming was linked, in a later analysis, to a missense variant in DCLRE1C. Later analysis showed TCR association rates varying by HLA locus, highest for DRB1 and lowest for HLA-C.

Specimen: PBMCs. The source is a man aged 25-45 years in good health and CMV-seronegative. The chain links TRBV28 to TRBJ2-3; perhaps TRBD1 as D (5 bases). CDR3 protein: CASRGRRGTDTQYF. As DNA, the CDR3 is TGTGCCAGTCGTGGTCGCAGGGGCACAGATACGCAGTATTTT.